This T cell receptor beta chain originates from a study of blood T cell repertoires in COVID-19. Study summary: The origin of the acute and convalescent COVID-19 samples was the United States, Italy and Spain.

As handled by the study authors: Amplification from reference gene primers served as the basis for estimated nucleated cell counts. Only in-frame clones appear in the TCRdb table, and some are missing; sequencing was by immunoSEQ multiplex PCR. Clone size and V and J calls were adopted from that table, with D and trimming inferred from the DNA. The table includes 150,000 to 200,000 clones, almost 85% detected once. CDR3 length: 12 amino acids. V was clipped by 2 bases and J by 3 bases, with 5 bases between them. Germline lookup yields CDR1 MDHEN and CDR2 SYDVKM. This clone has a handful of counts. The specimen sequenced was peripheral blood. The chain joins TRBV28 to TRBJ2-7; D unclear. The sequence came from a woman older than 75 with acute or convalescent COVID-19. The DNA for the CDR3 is TGTGCCAGCAGTTTAGGGCTCTACGAGCAGTACTTC. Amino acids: CASSLGLYEQYF.